The clone carrying this T cell receptor beta chain was recorded at least ten times. Unique molecular identifiers featured in how the TCRbeta library was prepared. TCRdb ran MiXCR on the PCR reads and lists one entry per CDR3 protein. The sample yields about 610,000 distinct CDR3 sequences, roughly a tenth seen once. This record belongs to a study of T-cell reconstitution after alpha-beta-depleted transplantation in children. Germline CDR1 is DFQATT and CDR2 is SNEGSKA (reference sequence). The CDR3 is 16 amino acids. V was shortened by 0 bases and J by 0 bases, with 12 bases between the two germline ends.

The receptor comes from a human donor who donated a stem cell graft to a child with acute myeloid leukemia. The chain combines TRBV20-1 with TRBJ1-5; D is ambiguous. This specimen was PBMCs from the stem cell graft donor, taken from the stem cell graft. CDR3 nucleotides: TGCAGTGCTAGAGATATGAGGACCTTTAGCAATCAGCCCCAGCATTTT. Residues: CSARDMRTFSNQPQHF.